This TCR beta chain was sequenced during a study of post-analysis software for immune sequencing data (dated by TCRdb to the mid-2010s). Regarding the research as a whole: Recorded disease courses included relapsing-remitting, secondary progressive and progressive-relapsing multiple sclerosis, with some patients lacking subtype annotation. A subset of samples was prepared in parallel using single-end sample barcoding, then pooled and co-amplified after Illumina adapter ligation. The multiple sclerosis patient repertoires were compared with roughly twelve previously published healthy control repertoires from donors aged 6 to 25 years.

To demonstrate the VDJtools post-analysis software, TCR beta repertoires were profiled from the peripheral blood of more than ten young patients with multiple sclerosis. The multiple sclerosis patients were children and adolescents between roughly 6 and 16 years of age. The library was built by means of PCR. The listed sequencing device is Illumina HiSeq 2500. Unique molecular identifiers were incorporated into TCR beta cDNA libraries to reduce PCR and sequencing biases. About 500,000 cDNA molecules were obtained for every 1 to 10 million input T cells, so each molecule roughly corresponded to one T cell. The patient libraries were prepared and sequenced with the same protocol used for the earlier healthy control dataset. Within a given batch, samples were prepared together, multiplexed and sequenced on the same HiSeq lane. The paper's data handling went like this. Raw barcoded reads were processed with MIGEC, and single-read molecular identifier groups were discarded before consensus assembly and CDR3 extraction. Clonotype tables were post-analysed with VDJtools, and diversity was normalized by down-sampling all datasets to the smallest sample size. To correct batch-related cross-sample contamination, repertoire overlap clustering matched CDR3 amino acid sequences but not nucleotide sequences. TCRdb reanalyzed the raw reads on its own, using fastp at Q25 for trimming and MiXCR for clone calling, and kept in-frame beta chains. Every entry covers one CDR3 protein and lists the most common genes and DNA from its rows. The V and J calls and clone size are TCRdb's, not the authors'. This sample holds roughly 870,000 distinct CDR3 sequences; about 53% were observed only once. The ten most abundant clones make up 4.6% of the sample.

General findings and caveats noted by the study authors: The multiple sclerosis patient group was slightly younger than the control group. Strong co-clustering of samples prepared in the same batch was shown by direct clustering with F measure, prompting a batch-effect correction. Multiple sclerosis patients had significantly lower normalized Chao1 diversity than controls, a result that suggests substantial peripheral T-cell clonal expansion. About five TRBV segments, including TRBV5-6, TRBV5-1 and TRBV20-1, were significantly more frequent in patients than controls.

This clonotype has more than one count but fewer than ten. The antigen it recognizes is unknown. The input lacks base qualities; no much larger clone sits a single base away. V trim: 5 bases; J trim: 3 bases; unmatched bases: 7. From cysteine to phenylalanine, the CDR3 is 16 amino acids long. Only CDR3 DNA remains: 48 bases, in frame from the first base. CDR1 and CDR2 were assigned from the germline V gene as ENHRY and SYGVKD. The rearranged chain carries TRBV10-3 and TRBJ2-7, with 13 middle bases fitting TRBD2. Sequencing was done on a sample of blood. The sequence was collected from a girl aged 10 to 17 with multiple sclerosis. The sequence in DNA is TGTGCCATCAGTAGACTAGCGGGAGGCAACAGCTACGAGCAGTACTTC. Its protein is CAISRLAGGNSYEQYF.